These T cell receptor beta chains were read from a single sample in a study of T cell responses to AZD1222 COVID-19 vaccine. Assay used: immunoSEQ multiplex PCR; TCRdb lists only in-frame clones, some missing. The sample carries over 95,000 clones, 88% recorded once. This material consisted of peripheral blood, taken 28 days after the second AZD1222 dose. The receptors come from an adult who received the AZD1222 COVID-19 vaccine. Each CDR3 is given with its conserved first and last residue. A D gene is named only where the DNA matches it firmly. Size is stated for part of the rows, as once, few or many counts, or as a class when the clone is expanded.

size	V	D	J	DNA	CDR3
NA	TRBV19	NA	TRBJ2-7	TGTGCCAGTAGTATAATTGTGGGGGCGGAGTACGAGCAGTACTTC	CASSIIVGAEYEQYF
NA	TRBV19	TRBD2	TRBJ2-1	TGTGCCAGTAGTTCCGGCCCGGGACTAGCGGGGATCGGGGAGCAGTTCTTC	CASSSGPGLAGIGEQFF
NA	TRBV19	TRBD2	TRBJ2-7	TGTGCCAGTAGCGAACGGGGGGTAATTCACGCCGAGCAGTACTTC	CASSERGVIHAEQYF
NA	TRBV30	NA	TRBJ1-6	TGTGCCTGGAGTGTAACTGAGAGGTCGGGGTCACCCCTCCACTTT	CAWSVTERSGSPLHF
NA	TRBV19	TRBD1	TRBJ2-7	TGTGCCAGTAGTTCAGGACAGGGGGACGAGCAGTACTTC	CASSSGQGDEQYF
NA	TRBV4-1	NA	TRBJ2-7	TGCGCCAGCAGCCAAGTCCTGGGAGCGGACGAGCAGTACTTC	CASSQVLGADEQYF
NA	TRBV28	TRBD1	TRBJ2-7	TGTGCCAGCAGTGGGACAGCTTCCTACGAGCAGTACTTC	CASSGTASYEQYF
NA	TRBV2	NA	TRBJ1-3	TGTGCCACCCAGGTGGGCGTTACTGGAAACACCATATATTTT	CATQVGVTGNTIYF
NA	TRBV3-1/TRBV3-2	NA	TRBJ1-1	TGTGCCAGCAGCCAGATTGGTGGGCACAACACTGAAGCTTTCTTT	CASSQIGGHNTEAFF
NA	TRBV10-3	NA	TRBJ1-1	TGTGCCATCAGGACTGACGGGGGCGGCGACACTGAAGCTTTCTTT	CAIRTDGGGDTEAFF
NA	TRBV6-5	TRBD1	TRBJ1-2	TGTGCCAGCAGCCCGGCAGGGGGAGATCGGGGCTACACCTTC	CASSPAGGDRGYTF
NA	TRBV6-6	TRBD1	TRBJ2-1	TGTGCCAGCAGTTACTCTGTGACAGGGACCTACAATGAGCAGTTCTTC	CASSYSVTGTYNEQFF
NA	TRBV7-8	NA	TRBJ1-5	TGTGCCAGCAGCTTCTTAATCGGACGAAGCAATCAGCCCCAGCATTTT	CASSFLIGRSNQPQHF
NA	TRBV6-6	TRBD1	TRBJ1-5	TGTGCCAGCAACGACAGGGGGATGAATAGCAATCAGCCCCAGCATTTT	CASNDRGMNSNQPQHF
NA	TRBV6-5	TRBD1	TRBJ1-4	TGTGCCAGCAGTCCATGGGACAGGGTTGAAAAACTGTTTTTT	CASSPWDRVEKLFF
NA	TRBV10-1	TRBD2	TRBJ2-3	TGCGCCAGCAGTCCATTAGCGGGAGGGGGAGATACGCAGTATTTT	CASSPLAGGGDTQYF
NA	TRBV5-1	NA	TRBJ1-2	TGCGCCAGCAGCTTGGAGGCGGCCGCTAACTATGGCTACACCTTC	CASSLEAAANYGYTF
once	TRBV7-2	TRBD1	TRBJ2-7	TGTGCCAGCAGCACTCGTTTCGGACAGGCCCCGACCTACGAGCAGTACTTC	CASSTRFGQAPTYEQYF
NA	TRBV4-1	NA	TRBJ1-3	TGCGCCAGCAGCCAAGAACCGGGGCCGCGGTCCACCATATATTTT	CASSQEPGPRSTIYF
NA	TRBV28	NA	TRBJ2-3	TGTGCCAGCAGTTTATCACGGGTTGGAGTGGAATCAACAGATACGCAGTATTTT	CASSLSRVGVESTDTQYF
NA	TRBV3-1/TRBV3-2	NA	TRBJ2-7	TGTGCCAGCAGCCAAGACCCGGAGGGCTGGAACGAGCAGTACTTC	CASSQDPEGWNEQYF
NA	TRBV28	NA	TRBJ2-3	TGTGCCAGCACGACTTCGTTTGGGGATACGCAGTATTTT	CASTTSFGDTQYF
NA	TRBV9	NA	TRBJ2-1	TGTGCCAGCAGCGAAAGGACCGGGGCAGGCTCCTACAATGAGCAGTTCTTC	CASSERTGAGSYNEQFF
once	TRBV5-1	NA	TRBJ1-2	TGCGCCAGCAGCTTGATTCGGGGATTCTATGGCTACACCTTC	CASSLIRGFYGYTF
once	TRBV11-2	TRBD2	TRBJ2-2	TGTGCCAGCATAAGCGGGAGACTTGGGGAGCTGTTTTTT	CASISGRLGELFF
hyperexpanded	TRBV6-1	TRBD1	TRBJ1-1	TGTGCCAGCAGTGAATTAGGACAGGGAGGCACTGAAGCTTTCTTT	CASSELGQGGTEAFF